Listed here are 22 T cell receptor beta chains from one sample, sequenced in a study of graft-versus-host responses after intestinal transplantation. TCRdb's copy holds only in-frame clones and misses some; the assay was immunoSEQ multiplex PCR. The sample includes about 120,000 clones, 90% of them seen just once. Antigens for these TCRs are unknown. Source: unstimulated CD4+ T cells sorted from spleen or lymph node cells, taken before intestinal transplant. The receptors were sampled from a human donor who received an intestinal transplant.

This clone appeared a single time. The chain carries TRBV7-9 and TRBJ1-2; no firm D call. Per the germline V gene, CDR1 is SEHNR and CDR2 is FQNEAQ (reference sequence). The CDR3 is 11 amino acids. Trimming shortened V by 5 bases and J by 4 bases, and 5 bases separated the two germline ends. The CDR3 is CASSPVYGYTF. DNA of the CDR3: TGTGCCAGCAGCCCCGTCTATGGCTACACCTTC.

This chain joins TRBV5-1 and TRBJ2-5; D gene uncertain. The CDR3 is 11 residues long. The germline V gene encodes CDR1 SGHRS and CDR2 YFSETQ. V lost 4 bases to trimming and J lost 4 bases, with 5 bases between them. This CDR3 is CASSTGETQYF. CDR3 coding DNA: TGCGCCAGCAGCACCGGAGAGACCCAGTACTTC.

This clone came up a few times. The rearrangement links TRBV25-1 to TRBJ1-6, with D tentatively TRBD1 (5 bases). The germline V gene encodes CDR1 MGHDK and CDR2 SYGVNS. This CDR3 spans 15 amino acids. V was shortened by 4 bases and J by 7 bases, with 14 bases between the two germline ends. CDR3 region: CASSVSGNGNSPLHF. In DNA form, the CDR3 reads TGTGCCAGCAGTGTATCAGGGAATGGAAATTCACCCCTCCACTTT.

This chain connects TRBV11-2 to TRBJ2-3; weak D call: TRBD2 (5 bases). The CDR3 extends over 14 amino acids. In germline, CDR1 is SGHAT, CDR2 FQNNGV. Deletions cut 1 base from V and 1 base from J, with 6 bases between. The CDR3 bases are TGTGCCAGCAGCTTAGTCGGGGGCACAGATACGCAGTATTTT. Amino acid sequence: CASSLVGGTDTQYF.

The chain uses TRBV7-8 and TRBJ1-5, with TRBD1 as a possible D gene (6 bases). Germline V gene sequence: CDR1 SGHVS, CDR2 FQNEAQ. V lost 3 bases, J lost 4 bases, and 10 bases lay in between. CDR3 length equals 14 residues. This chain's CDR3 is CASSLGQGNQPQHF. The CDR3, as DNA: TGTGCCAGCAGCTTGGGCCAGGGGAATCAGCCCCAGCATTTT.

The chain has TRBV5-4 and TRBJ1-1, with a possible D match to TRBD1 (6 bases). CDR1 and CDR2 (germline): SGHNT, YYREEE (reference sequence). CDR3 length: 17 amino acids. With 0 bases removed from V and 4 bases from J, the gap between germline ends came to 19 bases. CDR3 region: CASSLGDRLIYGTEAFF. In DNA form, the CDR3 reads TGTGCCAGCAGCTTGGGCGACAGGTTGATTTATGGCACTGAAGCTTTCTTT.

V is TRBV27 and J is TRBJ2-1, with 8 positions matching TRBD1. The germline V gene encodes CDR1 MNHEY and CDR2 SMNVEV (reference sequence). The CDR3 is made up of 15 amino acids. Trimming cost V 3 bases and J 6 bases; bases outside gene matches: 7. The CDR3 sequence: CASSLLRTGRNEQFF. The DNA of the CDR3 is TGTGCCAGCAGTTTGCTCCGGACAGGGCGCAATGAGCAGTTCTTC.

The CDR3 loop reads CASGFGSRSNYGYTF. DNA for the CDR3: TGTGCTAGTGGTTTTGGCAGTCGATCGAACTATGGCTACACCTTC. The V and J genes are TRBV12-5 and TRBJ1-2; D not certain. The CDR3 runs 15 residues. Germline V gives CDR1 LGHNT, CDR2 FRNRAP. V was pared by 3 bases and J by 2 bases, with 13 bases between.

The rearrangement links TRBV28 to TRBJ2-3; 11 nucleotides line up with TRBD2. V shed 1 base, J shed 4 bases, and the junction held 7 bases outside the gene matches. The germline gives CDR1 MDHEN, CDR2 SYDVKM. This CDR3 has 17 residues. CDR3 nucleotides: TGTGCCAGCAGTTTATCCCGCCCGGGACTAGCGGCAGATACGCAGTATTTT. This gives the protein CASSLSRPGLAADTQYF. Combining the CDR3 with reference TRBV28 and TRBJ2-3 gives the whole variable domain DVKVTQSSRYLVKRTGEKVFLECVQDMDHENMFWYRQDPGLGLRLIYFSYDVKMKEKGDIPEGYSVSREKKERFSLILESASTNQTSMYLCASSLSRPGLAADTQYFGPGTRLTVL.

V gene TRBV27 combines with J gene TRBJ2-5; TRBD2 matches 8 bases. The CDR3 length is 16 residues. J lost 4 bases, V lost 5 bases, and 12 bases had no gene match. Germline lookup yields CDR1 MNHEY and CDR2 SMNVEV (reference sequence). The CDR3, as DNA: TGTGCCAGCAGTCCCTCATGGAGCGGGAGCCGAGAGACCCAGTACTTC. Protein product: CASSPSWSGSRETQYF.

The gene calls are TRBV29-1 and TRBJ2-7; 7 nucleotides agree with TRBD1. The CDR3 has 13 residues. Per germline, CDR1 SQVTM and CDR2 ANQGSEA. With V trimmed by 7 bases and J by 2 bases, 8 bases remained unmatched. The CDR3 protein is CSALTGAPYEQYF. CDR3 in DNA: TGCAGCGCACTCACAGGGGCCCCCTACGAGCAGTACTTC.

The J gene is TRBJ1-1, the V gene TRBV5-1; a weak D match, TRBD1 (5 bases). The ends were cut back, 0 bases at V and 4 bases at J, with 25 bases in the middle. This CDR3 comprises 19 residues. Germline V gene data show CDR1 as SGHRS and CDR2 as YFSETQ. The CDR3 loop reads CASSLARFSITGGGTEAFF. CDR3 nucleotides: TGCGCCAGCAGCTTGGCCCGGTTTAGTATCACGGGGGGGGGCACTGAAGCTTTCTTT. The variable domain in full, completed from reference TRBV5-1 and TRBJ1-1, reads KAGVTQTPRYLIKTRGQQVTLSCSPISGHRSVSWYQQTPGQGLQFLFEYFSETQRNKGNFPGRFSGRQFSNSRSEMNVSTLELGDSALYLCASSLARFSITGGGTEAFFGQGTRLTVV.

This chain uses TRBV4-2 with TRBJ2-1, with 12 bases matching TRBD2. The CDR3 consists of 17 residues. Germline assignment: CDR1 LGHNA and CDR2 YNFKEQ. Losses at the gene ends were 1 base for V and 6 bases for J; bases not matched to a gene: 7. The CDR3 DNA sequence: TGTGCCAGCAGCCAAGGGGCGACTAGCGGGAGATCCAATGAGCAGTTCTTC. The encoded protein is CASSQGATSGRSNEQFF.

The chain employs TRBV21-1 and TRBJ1-6; the D call in the table, TRBD1, was not verified against the DNA. TRBV21-1 is a pseudogene. The CDR3 has 17 amino acids. CDR3 DNA: TGTGCCAGCAGCAAAGGGAACGGACAGAACTATAATTCACCCCTCCACTTT. It encodes CASSKGNGQNYNSPLHF.

This chain connects TRBV11-2 to TRBJ2-5; D is uncertain. CDR1 is SGHAT and CDR2 is FQNNGV in the germline V gene. V dropped 4 bases and J dropped 0 bases, with 3 bases sitting between them. The CDR3 runs to 12 residues. In nucleotides, the CDR3 is TGTGCCAGCAGCTCGTACCAAGAGACCCAGTACTTC. Amino acids: CASSSYQETQYF.

The chain employs TRBV29-1 and TRBJ2-1, with D uncertain. The V gene lost 4 bases and the J gene lost 7 bases, with 8 bases spanning the gap. The CDR3 covers 11 residues. CDR1 SQVTM and CDR2 ANQGSEA come from the germline V gene. The CDR3 here is CSVVFGNEQFF. The CDR3 DNA reads as TGCAGCGTTGTTTTCGGGAATGAGCAGTTCTTC.

The chain carries TRBV5-1 and TRBJ2-5, with 8 bases identical to TRBD2. The ends lost 6 bases at V and 5 bases at J; junction bases unmatched: 12. The CDR3 totals 15 residues. Germline V gives CDR1 SGHRS, CDR2 YFSETQ. The CDR3 DNA sequence: TGCGCCAGCACCCCATCGCCGGGACTAGGGGAGACCCAGTACTTC. This translates into CASTPSPGLGETQYF.

The CDR3, as DNA: TGTGCCAGCAGTTACTCGGGACACTCCTATAATTCACCCCTCCACTTT. Protein product: CASSYSGHSYNSPLHF. The V and J genes are TRBV6-5 and TRBJ1-6; TRBD1 might be the D (6 bases). Germline CDR1 reads MNHEY; CDR2 reads SVGAGI. Trimming took off 0 bases at V and 0 bases at J, with 6 bases between the two ends. The CDR3 is 16 amino acids.

The rearrangement links TRBV27 to TRBJ1-2, with D unresolved. CDR3 length: 19 amino acids. The ends were cut back, 1 base at V and 9 bases at J, with 30 bases in the middle. CDR1 is MNHEY, CDR2 SMNVEV, per germline (reference sequence). The chain's CDR3 is CASSLYTVGTGERAKSYTF. Here the CDR3 DNA reads TGTGCCAGCAGTTTATATACCGTCGGCACGGGAGAAAGAGCCAAAAGCTACACCTTC.

In this sample, this clone turned up once. This chain connects TRBV7-2 to TRBJ1-2; a possible D gene is TRBD1 (5 bases). There are 13 residues in the CDR3. Trimming removed 7 bases from V and 4 bases from J, with 13 bases in between. Germline V gives CDR1 SGHTA, CDR2 FQGNSA. The DNA of the CDR3 is TGTGCCAGCACCCCAGGGAGGCCCTATGGCTACACCTTC. Its translation: CASTPGRPYGYTF. Variable domain in full (rest from reference TRBV7-2 and TRBJ1-2): GAGVSQSPSNKVTEKGKDVELRCDPISGHTALYWYRQSLGQGLEFLIYFQGNSAPDKSGLPSDRFSAERTGGSVSTLTIQRTQQEDSAVYLCASTPGRPYGYTFGSGTRLTVV.

This chain connects TRBV28 to TRBJ1-4; TRBD1 aligns across 9 bases. V lost 6 bases and J lost 7; bases outside the gene matches: 6. The CDR3 runs to 14 residues. Looked up from germline, CDR1 is MDHEN and CDR2 is SYDVKM. CDR3: CASRTTGGIEKLFF. In DNA form, the CDR3 reads TGTGCCAGCAGGACAACAGGGGGCATTGAAAAACTGTTTTTT. The complete variable domain, with remaining parts taken from reference TRBV28 and TRBJ1-4, reads DVKVTQSSRYLVKRTGEKVFLECVQDMDHENMFWYRQDPGLGLRLIYFSYDVKMKEKGDIPEGYSVSREKKERFSLILESASTNQTSMYLCASRTTGGIEKLFFGSGTQLSVL.

This clone was picked up one time. The chain links TRBV10-2 to TRBJ1-2; no clear D. The germline gives CDR1 WSHSY, CDR2 SAAADI. The length of the CDR3 is 14 residues. V dropped 4 bases and J dropped 6 bases, with 15 bases sitting between them. DNA of the CDR3: TGCGCCAGCAGTGCAGGCCCCCGCCGGAATGGCTACACCTTC. It yields the protein CASSAGPRRNGYTF.